Described below is a single T cell receptor beta chain sequence and its context. No antigen is known for it. Primers included in the PCR were 60 Vbeta and 13 Jbeta primers. Sequencing used immunoSEQ multiplex PCR; TCRdb keeps in-frame clones, though not all of them. This sample has some 140,000 clones, with 82% found just once. Germline V gene data show CDR1 as MNHEY and CDR2 as SVGAGI. The V segment lost 6 bases and the J segment 6 bases; nucleotides outside the gene matches: 4. The length of the CDR3 is 12 residues. This sample stems from a study of cytomegalovirus exposure and HLA in healthy donors. Overall study findings and caveats: CMV antigen specificity was confirmed in vitro for three CMV-associated chains.

The sequence was obtained from a woman aged 45-59 years in good health and CMV-seropositive. The chain has TRBV6-5 and TRBJ1-2; 7 positions match TRBD1. The sample taken for sequencing was PBMCs. CDR3 sequence (DNA): TGTGCCAGCAGGACAGGGCGGAATGGCTACACCTTC. Amino acid sequence: CASRTGRNGYTF.